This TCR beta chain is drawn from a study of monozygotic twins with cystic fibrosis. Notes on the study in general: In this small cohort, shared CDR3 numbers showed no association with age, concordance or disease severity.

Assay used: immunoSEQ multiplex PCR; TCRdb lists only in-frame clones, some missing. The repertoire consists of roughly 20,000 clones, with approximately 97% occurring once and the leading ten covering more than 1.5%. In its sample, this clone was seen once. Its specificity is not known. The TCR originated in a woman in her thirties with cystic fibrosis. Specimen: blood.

CDR3 sequence: CASSATQKTGNTIYF. CDR3 in DNA: TGTGCCAGCAGCGCAACACAGAAAACTGGAAACACCATATATTTT. The chain is built from TRBV9 and TRBJ1-3; no definite D call. Per the germline V gene, CDR1 is SGDLS and CDR2 is YYNGEE. This CDR3 has 15 amino acids. V was trimmed by 3 bases and J by 2 bases, leaving 12 bases between them.